Included here is one T cell receptor beta chain sequence, with context. The data belong to a study of blood T cell repertoires in COVID-19. Study as a whole: The samples span acute and convalescent COVID-19 from the United States, Italy and Spain.

Here immunoSEQ multiplex PCR was the method, and the copy in TCRdb shows in-frame clones only, minus some. Here the sample spans 95,000 or so clones, 65% to 90% being singletons. Germline values: CDR1 LGHNA, CDR2 YNFKEQ. The CDR3 loop spans 15 amino acids. V lost 7 bases and J lost 0, with 12 bases in between. This chain joins TRBV4-2 and TRBJ2-2, with a weak D call TRBD1 (7 bases). Sequencing was performed on peripheral blood. This clonotype was sampled from a man older than 75 with active or convalescent COVID-19. CDR3 amino acids: CASTGGTANTGELFF. For the CDR3, the DNA is TGTGCCAGCACCGGAGGGACAGCGAACACCGGGGAGCTGTTTTTT.